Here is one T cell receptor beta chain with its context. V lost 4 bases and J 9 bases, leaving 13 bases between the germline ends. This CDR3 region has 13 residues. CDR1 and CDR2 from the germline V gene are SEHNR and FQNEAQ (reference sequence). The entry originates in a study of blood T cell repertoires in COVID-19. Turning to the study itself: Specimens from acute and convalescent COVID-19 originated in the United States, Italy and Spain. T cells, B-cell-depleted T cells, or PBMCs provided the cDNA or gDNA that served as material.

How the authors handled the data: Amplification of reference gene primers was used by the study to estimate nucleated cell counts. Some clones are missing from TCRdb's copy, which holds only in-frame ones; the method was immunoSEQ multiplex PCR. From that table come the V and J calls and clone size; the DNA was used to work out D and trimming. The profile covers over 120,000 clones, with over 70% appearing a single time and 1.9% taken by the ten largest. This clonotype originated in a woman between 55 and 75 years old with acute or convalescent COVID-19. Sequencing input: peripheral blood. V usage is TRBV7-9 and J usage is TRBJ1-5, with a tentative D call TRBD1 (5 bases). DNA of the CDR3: TGTGCCAGCAGCTGGGACTGGGAATCGCCCCAGCATTTT. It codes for CASSWDWESPQHF.